This TCR beta chain was captured in a study of blood T cell repertoires in COVID-19. Turning to the study itself: Material from acute and convalescent COVID-19 was sourced from the United States, Italy and Spain. The analysed material was cDNA or gDNA that came from T cells, B-cell-depleted T cells, or PBMCs.

The V and J ends lost 3 bases and 2 bases, in that order; junction bases with no gene match: 11. Germline loops: CDR1 DFQATT, CDR2 SNEGSKA (reference sequence). This CDR3 is built from 16 residues. Here immunoSEQ multiplex PCR was the method, and the copy in TCRdb shows in-frame clones only, minus some. The sample includes roughly 230,000 clones, 82% of them seen just once. What was sequenced was PBMCs or T cells enriched from blood (not recorded which). This chain uses TRBV20-1 with TRBJ2-5; 8 bases map to TRBD2. This clonotype originated in a woman aged 60-70 years who had recovered from COVID-19. This CDR3 is CSASWASGLVQETQYF. In DNA, the CDR3 is TGCAGTGCTAGTTGGGCTAGCGGGCTCGTACAAGAGACCCAGTACTTC.